The 13 T cell receptor beta chains below all came from one sample that was sequenced in a study of T cell responses to AZD1222 COVID-19 vaccine. Produced via immunoSEQ multiplex PCR; TCRdb's table is partial and in-frame only. The data hold about 140,000 clones, with about 90% observed a single time. The sample consisted of peripheral blood, taken on day 0 of AZD1222 vaccination. The receptors originated from an adult in good health.

The CDR3 is CASSQLGTGGYTF. CDR3 nucleotide sequence: TGTGCCAGCAGCCAGCTCGGGACGGGGGGCTACACCTTC. The genes are TRBV9 and TRBJ1-2, with D perhaps TRBD1 (5 bases). V was clipped by 4 bases and J by 8 bases, with 15 bases between them. CDR3 length: 13 residues. Germline-derived CDR1 and CDR2 are SGDLS and YYNGEE. The full variable domain, its missing parts supplied by reference TRBV9 and TRBJ1-2, is DSGVTQTPKHLITATGQRVTLRCSPRSGDLSVYWYQQSLDQGLQFLIQYYNGEERAKGNILERFSAQQFPDLHSELNLSSLELGDSALYFCASSQLGTGGYTFGSGTRLTVV.

This clone is a singleton in its sample. The V call is TRBV3-1 (or the pseudogene TRBV3-2), the J call TRBJ2-2; D may be TRBD2 (5 bases). CDR1 is LGHDT, CDR2 YNNKEL, per germline (reference sequence). This CDR3 has 14 residues. Deletions cut 2 bases from V and 7 bases from J, with 11 bases between. DNA for the CDR3: TGTGCCAGCAGCCAACGTGGGAGCTACGGGGAGCTGTTTTTT. This translates into CASSQRGSYGELFF.

This clone was observed a handful of times. This chain uses TRBV5-1 with TRBJ2-7, with D perhaps matching TRBD2 (6 bases). Trimming stripped 4 bases from V and 4 bases from J, with 9 bases between. This CDR3 has 12 residues. Per germline, CDR1 SGHRS and CDR2 YFSETQ. The CDR3 is CASSKEGYEQYF. The CDR3 nucleotides are TGCGCCAGCAGCAAGGAGGGGTACGAGCAGTACTTC.

CDR3 sequence (DNA): TGTGCCAGCAGCATTGACAGGGTGCAGCCCCAGCATTTT. This encodes CASSIDRVQPQHF. The chain couples TRBV7-2 to TRBJ1-5; 7 nucleotides match TRBD1. CDR3 length: 13 residues. Trimming removed 5 bases from V and 7 bases from J; junction bases left unmatched: 5. Germline V lookup: CDR1 SGHTA, CDR2 FQGNSA. Variable domain in full (rest from reference TRBV7-2 and TRBJ1-5): GAGVSQSPSNKVTEKGKDVELRCDPISGHTALYWYRQSLGQGLEFLIYFQGNSAPDKSGLPSDRFSAERTGGSVSTLTIQRTQQEDSAVYLCASSIDRVQPQHFGDGTRLSIL.

This clone was seen just once. V is TRBV28 and J is TRBJ1-2; D is ambiguous. The CDR3 is made up of 20 amino acids. The germline CDR1 and CDR2 sequences are MDHEN and SYDVKM. Trimming removed 3 bases at V and 5 bases at J, with 31 bases between. The CDR3 nucleotides read TGTGCCAGCAGTTTTAACGGAGTAAGAGGCGGGAGGAACAGAGGTTATGGCTACACCTTC. This sequence encodes CASSFNGVRGGRNRGYGYTF.

V gene TRBV6-5 combines with J gene TRBJ1-1; a possible D gene is TRBD1 (5 bases). The CDR3 spans 15 residues. Germline CDR1 MNHEY, CDR2 SVGAGI. The V end was cut by 3 bases, the J end by 4 bases, with 15 bases between. The chain's CDR3 is CASSYQGPIGTEAFF. The CDR3 DNA follows: TGTGCCAGCAGTTATCAGGGCCCGATTGGCACTGAAGCTTTCTTT.

This clone was seen a single time. The CDR3 nucleotides are TGTGCCAGCAGTAGACTACAGGGCTATGGCTACACCTTC. This codes for CASSRLQGYGYTF. The chain links TRBV7-9 to TRBJ1-2, with a weak D call TRBD1 (6 bases). The CDR3 covers 13 residues. The V and J ends lost 6 bases and 4 bases respectively, with 12 bases between them. Germline CDR1 is SEHNR and CDR2 is FQNEAQ (reference sequence).

The J gene is TRBJ2-2, the V gene TRBV5-1; possible D gene TRBD2, 5 bases. There are 15 residues in the CDR3. V was trimmed by 4 bases and J by 5 bases, leaving 15 bases between them. Germline V gene lookup returns CDR1 SGHRS and CDR2 YFSETQ. The CDR3: CASSTGITGTGELFF. DNA for the CDR3: TGCGCCAGCAGCACCGGGATTACGGGGACCGGGGAGCTGTTTTTT.

This rearrangement joins TRBV4-3 to TRBJ2-1; a weak D match, TRBD1 (5 bases). Trimming left V 0 bases short and J 9 bases short, with 9 bases between. The germline V gene has CDR1 LGHNA and CDR2 YSLEER. The CDR3 is 13 residues long. CDR3: CASSQDRRGEQFF. CDR3 in DNA: TGCGCCAGCAGCCAAGATAGAAGGGGTGAGCAGTTCTTC.

This clone was counted between two and nine times. CDR3 nucleotides: TGTGCCAGCAGCTTAAGGACCCAAGAGACCCAGTACTTC. Its protein product is CASSLRTQETQYF. The chain combines TRBV7-2 with TRBJ2-5; unclear D gene. The CDR3 length is 13 residues. Germline values: CDR1 SGHTA, CDR2 FQGNSA. The V end lost 2 bases, the J end lost 1 base, and 5 bases lay between the germline ends.

This chain connects TRBV21-1 to TRBJ2-7; the table's D call TRBD2 went unverified against the DNA. TRBV21-1 is recorded as a pseudogene. CDR3 length equals 16 residues. CDR3 protein: CASSKDAEYTYYEQYF. The CDR3 DNA sequence: TGTGCCAGCAGCAAAGACGCGGAGTACACCTACTACGAGCAGTACTTC.

This sequence joins TRBV19 and TRBJ1-1, with no clear D. V was pared by 5 bases and J by 8 bases, with 15 bases between. This CDR3 comprises 13 residues. Germline assignment: CDR1 LNHDA and CDR2 SQIVND (reference sequence). CDR3 nucleotides: TGTGCCAGTAGTCCCGGGGTAGCTTGGGAAGCTTTCTTT. This encodes CASSPGVAWEAFF.

The rearrangement uses TRBV18 and TRBJ1-2, with 8 bases lining up with TRBD1. CDR1 is KGHSH, CDR2 LQKENI, per germline. The CDR3 length is 14 residues. With 3 bases clipped from V and 3 bases from J, the junction kept 3 bases outside the gene matches. CDR3 nucleotide sequence: TGTGCCAGCTCACCCACGACAGGGGACTATGGCTACACCTTC. This codes for CASSPTTGDYGYTF.